This T cell receptor beta chain is from a study of CD8 T cells in Susac syndrome. Whole-study context: Within the sequenced Susac syndrome patient group, roughly 6 exhibited active disease and roughly 8 were in remission.

Negative magnetic isolation gave CD8+ and CD4+ cells; FACS enriched CD8+ TEMRA. When the RNA was reverse transcribed, random hexamers were used with an input of about 0.5 to 1 ug. Amplification of TCR beta CDR3 spanned 54 Vbeta and 13 Jbeta via immunoSEQ multiplex PCR. TCRdb re-called the immunoSEQ multiplex PCR reads with MiXCR, one entry per CDR3 protein. The sample holds some 180,000 distinct CDR3 sequences, over 90% seen once. This clonotype came up once. Input material: CD4+ T cells from PBMCs. The sequence derives from a human donor with Susac syndrome.

CDR3 sequence (DNA): TGCAGTGCTAGAGAAACAGGGATACTTCCCCAGCATTTT. This encodes CSARETGILPQHF. The rearrangement joins TRBV20-1 to TRBJ1-5; possible D gene TRBD1, 6 bases. Germline CDR1 DFQATT, CDR2 SNEGSKA (reference sequence). Deletions cut 0 bases from V and 10 bases from J, with 13 bases between. The CDR3 consists of 13 residues.